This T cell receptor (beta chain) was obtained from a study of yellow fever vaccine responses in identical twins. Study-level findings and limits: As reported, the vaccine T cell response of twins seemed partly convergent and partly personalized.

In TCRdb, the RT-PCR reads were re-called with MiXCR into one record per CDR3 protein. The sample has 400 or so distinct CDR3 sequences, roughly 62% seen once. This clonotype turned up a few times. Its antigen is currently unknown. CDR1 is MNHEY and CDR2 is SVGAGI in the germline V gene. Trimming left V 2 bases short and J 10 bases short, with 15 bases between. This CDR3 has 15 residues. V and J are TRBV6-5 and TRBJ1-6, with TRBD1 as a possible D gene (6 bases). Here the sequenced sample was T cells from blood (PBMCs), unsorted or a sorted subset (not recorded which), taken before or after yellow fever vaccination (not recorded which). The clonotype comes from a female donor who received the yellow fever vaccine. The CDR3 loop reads CASSYDGTSSSPLHF. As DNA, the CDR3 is TGTGCCAGCAGTTACGACGGGACAAGTTCCTCACCCCTCCACTTT.